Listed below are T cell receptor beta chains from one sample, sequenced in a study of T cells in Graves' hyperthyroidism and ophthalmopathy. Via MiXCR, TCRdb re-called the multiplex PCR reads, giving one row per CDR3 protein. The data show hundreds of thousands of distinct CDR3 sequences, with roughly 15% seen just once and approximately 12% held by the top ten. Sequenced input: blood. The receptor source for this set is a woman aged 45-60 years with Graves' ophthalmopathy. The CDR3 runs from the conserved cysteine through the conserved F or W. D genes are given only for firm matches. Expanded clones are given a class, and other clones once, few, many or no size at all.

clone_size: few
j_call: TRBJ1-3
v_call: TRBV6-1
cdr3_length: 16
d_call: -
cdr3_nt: TGTGCCAGCAGCCGTGACAGATTGTGGTCTGGAAACACCATATATTTT
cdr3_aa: CASSRDRLWSGNTIYF

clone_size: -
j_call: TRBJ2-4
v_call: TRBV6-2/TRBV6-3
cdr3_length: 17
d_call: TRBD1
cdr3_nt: TGTGCCAGCAGTTACACCGCGACAGGGAAGGTCAAAAACATTCAGTACTTC
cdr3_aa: CASSYTATGKVKNIQYF

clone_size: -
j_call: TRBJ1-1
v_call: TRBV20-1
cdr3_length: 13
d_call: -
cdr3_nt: TGCAGTGCTCCAAAAAACAGAAACACTGAAGCTTTCTTT
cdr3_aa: CSAPKNRNTEAFF

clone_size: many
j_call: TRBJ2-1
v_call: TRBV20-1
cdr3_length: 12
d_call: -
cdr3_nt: TGCAGTGCAGCCGGTAGTCCCCATGAGCAGTTCTTC
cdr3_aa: CSAAGSPHEQFF

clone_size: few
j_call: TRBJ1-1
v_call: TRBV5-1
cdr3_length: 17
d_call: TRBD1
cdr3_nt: TGCGCCAGCAGCTTCCAGACAGGGGCGGTTTTGAACACTGAAGCTTTCTTT
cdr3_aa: CASSFQTGAVLNTEAFF

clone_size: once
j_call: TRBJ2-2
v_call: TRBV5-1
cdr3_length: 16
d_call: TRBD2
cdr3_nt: TGCGCCAGCAGCCAACTAGCGGGAGGGCCGGCCGGGGAGCTGTTTTTT
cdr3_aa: CASSQLAGGPAGELFF

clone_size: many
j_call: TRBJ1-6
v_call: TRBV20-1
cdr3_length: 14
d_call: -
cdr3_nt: TGCAGTGCTAGTTTCGCAGGGAAGGTTTCACCCCTCCACTTT
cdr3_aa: CSASFAGKVSPLHF

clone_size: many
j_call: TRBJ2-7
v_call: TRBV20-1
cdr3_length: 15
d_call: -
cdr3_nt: TGCAGTGCTAGTAAGGCAGGGGAAATCTCCTACGAGCAGTACTTC
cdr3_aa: CSASKAGEISYEQYF

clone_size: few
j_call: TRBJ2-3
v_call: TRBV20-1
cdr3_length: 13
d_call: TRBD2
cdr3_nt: TGCAGTGCCCCCGGACTAGCAACGGATACGCAGTATTTT
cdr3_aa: CSAPGLATDTQYF

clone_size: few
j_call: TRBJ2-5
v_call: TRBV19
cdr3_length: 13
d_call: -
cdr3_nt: TGTGCCAGTAGTAGGTTCCAAGAAGAGACCCAGTACTTC
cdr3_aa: CASSRFQEETQYF

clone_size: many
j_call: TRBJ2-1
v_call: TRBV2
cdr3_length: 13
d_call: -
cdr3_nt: TGTGCCAGCAGTGGAGGACGGCCTGGGGGGCAGTTCTTC
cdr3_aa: CASSGGRPGGQFF

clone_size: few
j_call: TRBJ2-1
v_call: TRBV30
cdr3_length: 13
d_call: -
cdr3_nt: TGTGCCTGGAGTGTACGTTGGGGTAATGAGCAGTTCTTC
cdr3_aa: CAWSVRWGNEQFF

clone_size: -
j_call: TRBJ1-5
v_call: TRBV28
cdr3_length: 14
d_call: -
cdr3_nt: TGTGCCGGCGGACCACAGGGTAGTTTTCAGCCCCAGCATTTT
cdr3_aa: CAGGPQGSFQPQHF

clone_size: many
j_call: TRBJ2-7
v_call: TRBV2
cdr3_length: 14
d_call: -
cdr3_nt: TGTGCCAGCATTACGGGGCTTGCAACCTACGAGCAGTACTTC
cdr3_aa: CASITGLATYEQYF

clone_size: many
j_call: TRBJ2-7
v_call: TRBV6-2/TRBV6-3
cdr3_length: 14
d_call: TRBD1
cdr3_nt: TGTGCCAGCAGTTGGCGACAGGGTTCCTACGAGCAGTACTTC
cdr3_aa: CASSWRQGSYEQYF

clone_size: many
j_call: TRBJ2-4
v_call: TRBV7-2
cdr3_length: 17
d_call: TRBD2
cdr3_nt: TGTGCCAGCAGCTTATTACTAGCGGGCATAGCCAAAAACATTCAGTACTTC
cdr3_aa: CASSLLLAGIAKNIQYF

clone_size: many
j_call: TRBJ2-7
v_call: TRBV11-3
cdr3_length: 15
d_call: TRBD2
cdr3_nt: TGTGCCAGCAGCGTAACTAGCGGGAGTGGTCACGAGCAGTACTTC
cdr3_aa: CASSVTSGSGHEQYF

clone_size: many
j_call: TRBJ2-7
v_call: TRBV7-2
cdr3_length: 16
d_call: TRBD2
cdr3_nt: TGTGCCAGCAGCGTAGACAGCGGGAGGGGCTCCTACGAGCAGTACTTC
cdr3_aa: CASSVDSGRGSYEQYF

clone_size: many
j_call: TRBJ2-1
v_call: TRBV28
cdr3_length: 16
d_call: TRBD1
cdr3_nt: TGTGCCAGCAGTTCCCCCGCCCTGGACAGGGTGGATGAGCAGTTCTTC
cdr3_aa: CASSSPALDRVDEQFF

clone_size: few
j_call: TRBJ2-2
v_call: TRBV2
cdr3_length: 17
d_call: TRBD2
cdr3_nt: TGTGCCAGCAGGAGACTAGCGATCGGGGTGAATACCGGGGAGCTGTTTTTT
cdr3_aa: CASRRLAIGVNTGELFF

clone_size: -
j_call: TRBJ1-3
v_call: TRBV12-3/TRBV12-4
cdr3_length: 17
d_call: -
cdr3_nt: TGTGCCAGCAGTTTAGCCCTGAGTCCAGGGGCTGGAAACACCATATATTTT
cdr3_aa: CASSLALSPGAGNTIYF

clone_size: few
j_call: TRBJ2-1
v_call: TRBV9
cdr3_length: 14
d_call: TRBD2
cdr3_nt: TGTGCCAGCAGCGAGAGCGGGAGGGCCTCTGAGCAGTTCTTC
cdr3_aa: CASSESGRASEQFF

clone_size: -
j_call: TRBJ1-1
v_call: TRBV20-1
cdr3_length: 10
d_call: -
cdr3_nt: TGCAGTGCTAGTCGGGCTGAAGCTTTCTTT
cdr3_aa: CSASRAEAFF

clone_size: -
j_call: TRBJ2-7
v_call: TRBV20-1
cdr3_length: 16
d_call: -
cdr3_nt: TGCAGTGCTATTGCAATACCATTGCGGGACTCCTACGAGCAGTACTTC
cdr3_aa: CSAIAIPLRDSYEQYF

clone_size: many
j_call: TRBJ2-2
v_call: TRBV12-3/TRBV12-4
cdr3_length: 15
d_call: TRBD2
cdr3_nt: TGTGCCAGCAGTTTCTCGACTAGCGCTGCCGGGGAGCTGTTTTTT
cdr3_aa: CASSFSTSAAGELFF

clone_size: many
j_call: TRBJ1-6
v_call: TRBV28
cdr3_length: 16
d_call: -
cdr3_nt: TGTGCCAGCAGTCCTCGCAGGGGTACTGGGAATTCACCCCTCCACTTT
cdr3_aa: CASSPRRGTGNSPLHF

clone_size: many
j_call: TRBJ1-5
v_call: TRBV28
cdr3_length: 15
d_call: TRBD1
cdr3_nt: TGTGCCAGCAGTCAGCCAGGACAGGGTAAACAGCCCCAGCATTTT
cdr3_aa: CASSQPGQGKQPQHF

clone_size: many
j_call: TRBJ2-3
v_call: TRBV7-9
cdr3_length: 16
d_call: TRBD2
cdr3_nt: TGTGCCAGCAGCAAGACTAGCGGGACGAGCCCAGATACGCAGTATTTT
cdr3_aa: CASSKTSGTSPDTQYF

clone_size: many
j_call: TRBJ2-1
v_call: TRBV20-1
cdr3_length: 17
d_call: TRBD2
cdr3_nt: TGCAGTGCTAGAGATCCCGGACTAGCGGGGGGACTGAATGAGCAGTTCTTC
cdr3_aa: CSARDPGLAGGLNEQFF

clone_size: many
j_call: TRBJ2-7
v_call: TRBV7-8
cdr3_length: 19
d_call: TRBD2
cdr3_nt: TGTGCCAGCAGCGCCGCATCCGGGACTAGCGGGAGGCCGACCTACGAGCAGTACTTC
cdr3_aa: CASSAASGTSGRPTYEQYF

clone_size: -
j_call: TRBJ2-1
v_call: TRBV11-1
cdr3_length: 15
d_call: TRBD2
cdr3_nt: TGTGCCAGCAGGCCTAGCGGGAGGGCTGTCAATGAGCAGTCCTTC
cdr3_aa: CASRPSGRAVNEQSF

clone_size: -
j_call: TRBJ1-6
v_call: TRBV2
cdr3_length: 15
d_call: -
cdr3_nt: TGTGCCAGCAGTGAATCGCAGCTTCTAAATTCACCCCTCCACTTT
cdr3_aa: CASSESQLLNSPLHF

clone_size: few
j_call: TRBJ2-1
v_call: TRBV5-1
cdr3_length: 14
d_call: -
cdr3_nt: TGCGCCAGCAGCTTAGCGGACCAGTACAATGAGCAGTTCTTC
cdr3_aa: CASSLADQYNEQFF

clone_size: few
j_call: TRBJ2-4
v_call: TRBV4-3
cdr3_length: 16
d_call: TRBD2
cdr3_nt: TGCGCCAGCAGCCGGGGACTAGCGGGAGGAAAAAACATTCAGTACTTC
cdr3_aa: CASSRGLAGGKNIQYF

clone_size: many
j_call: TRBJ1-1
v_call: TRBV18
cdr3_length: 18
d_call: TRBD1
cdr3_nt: TGTGCCAGCTCAACAGTCCAGGGGGCTTTGGGAATGAACACTGAAGCTTTCTTT
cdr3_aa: CASSTVQGALGMNTEAFF

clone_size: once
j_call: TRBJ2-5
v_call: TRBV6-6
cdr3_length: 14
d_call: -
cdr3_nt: TGTGCCAGCAGTTACTCGTCCGATCTGGAGACCCAGTACTTC
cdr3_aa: CASSYSSDLETQYF

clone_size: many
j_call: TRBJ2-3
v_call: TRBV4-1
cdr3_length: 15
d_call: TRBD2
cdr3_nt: TGCGCCAGCAGCCGCACGGGACTAGCTACAGATACGCAGTATTTT
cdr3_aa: CASSRTGLATDTQYF

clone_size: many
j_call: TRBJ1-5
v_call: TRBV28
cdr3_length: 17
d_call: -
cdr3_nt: TGTGCCAGCAGTTTATGGCAGGGATCTCCTAGCAATCAGCCCCAGCATTTT
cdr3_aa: CASSLWQGSPSNQPQHF

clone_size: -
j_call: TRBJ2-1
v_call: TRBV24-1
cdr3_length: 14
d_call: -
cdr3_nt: TGTGCCACCAGTGATTCGTACAGTGAGTCTGAGCAGTTCTTC
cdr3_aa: CATSDSYSESEQFF

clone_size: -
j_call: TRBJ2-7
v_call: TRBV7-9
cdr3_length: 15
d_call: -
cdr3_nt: TGTGCCAGCAGCTTCAGTCGGGGGAATCCCTACGAGCAGTACTTC
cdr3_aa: CASSFSRGNPYEQYF